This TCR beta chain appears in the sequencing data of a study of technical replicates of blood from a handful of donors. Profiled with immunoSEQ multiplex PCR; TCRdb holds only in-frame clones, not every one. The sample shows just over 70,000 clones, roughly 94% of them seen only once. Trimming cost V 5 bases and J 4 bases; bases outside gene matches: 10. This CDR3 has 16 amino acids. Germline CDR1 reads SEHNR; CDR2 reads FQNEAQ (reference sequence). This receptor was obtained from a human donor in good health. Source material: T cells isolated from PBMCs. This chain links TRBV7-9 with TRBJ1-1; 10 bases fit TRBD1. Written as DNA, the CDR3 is TGTGCCAGCAGCCCGGACAGGGGGTTTTTGGCCACTGAAGCTTTCTTT. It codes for CASSPDRGFLATEAFF.